This paragraph reports one TCR beta chain. The sample belongs to a study of blood T cell repertoires in COVID-19. On the study more broadly: T cells, B-cell-depleted T cells, or PBMCs supplied cDNA or gDNA.

In the original processing: Amplification with reference gene primers provided the estimates of nucleated cell counts. The assay was immunoSEQ multiplex PCR, and TCRdb's table has in-frame clones only and misses some. V, J and clone size are taken as reported in that table, and D and trimming were inferred from the DNA itself. The table includes approximately 120,000 clones, about four fifths detected once. From germline, CDR1 is MNHNS and CDR2 SASEGT. V was pared by 3 bases and J by 4 bases, with 9 bases between. The CDR3 runs to 13 residues. This receptor was identified in a human donor in a cohort sampled during active COVID-19. The sequenced material came from peripheral blood. The rearrangement joins TRBV6-1 to TRBJ1-1; D not resolved. The CDR3 sequence is CASSDPGSTEAFF. CDR3 DNA sequence: TGTGCCAGCAGTGACCCGGGAAGCACTGAAGCTTTCTTT.